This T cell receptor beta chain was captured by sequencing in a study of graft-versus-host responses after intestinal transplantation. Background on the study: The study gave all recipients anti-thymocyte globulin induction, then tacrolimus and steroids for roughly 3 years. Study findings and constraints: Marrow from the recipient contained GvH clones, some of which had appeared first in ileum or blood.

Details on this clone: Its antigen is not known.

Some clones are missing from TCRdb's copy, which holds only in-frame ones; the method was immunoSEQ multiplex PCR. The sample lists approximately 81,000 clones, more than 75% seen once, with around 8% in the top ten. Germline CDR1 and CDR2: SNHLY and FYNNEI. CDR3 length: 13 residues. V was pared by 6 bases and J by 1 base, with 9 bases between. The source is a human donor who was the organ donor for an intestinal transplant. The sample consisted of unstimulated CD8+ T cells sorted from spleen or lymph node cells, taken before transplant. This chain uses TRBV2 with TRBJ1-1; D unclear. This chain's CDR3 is CASRVWGNTEAFF. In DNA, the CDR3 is TGTGCCAGCAGGGTTTGGGGGAACACTGAAGCTTTCTTT.